This T cell receptor (beta chain) stems from a study of human T cells and chemical hapten exposure. Overall study context: Small discrepancies in pooled library volume mainly accounted for the varying TCR yields per sample. Study results and limitations: High-frequency TCRs, those above 1 in 1000, stayed the same after DPC sensitization.

Documented time point: patch test 3, about 24 weeks after DPC sensitization. The treatment is: therapeutic diphenylcyclopropenone sensitization with weekly scalp DPC. The authors' total RNA extraction used unfractionated whole blood. CDR3 length: 15 amino acids. Between the trimmed V and J ends, which lost 4 bases and 0 bases, there was a span of 12 bases. Germline loops: CDR1 SGHTA, CDR2 FQGNSA. Via MiXCR, TCRdb re-called the RACE reads, giving one row per CDR3 protein. This sample has roughly 60,000 distinct CDR3 sequences, with around 11% found just once. A few counts support this clonotype. Its target is unknown.

The sequences come from whole blood, collected in connection with sensitization to the hapten diphenylcyclopropenone (DPC). The V gene is TRBV7-2, the J gene TRBJ2-5; the D gene is possibly TRBD1 (6 bases). This TCR came from a man in his thirties or forties with alopecia areata. Some clones in this sample may be carry-over from other donors' samples. The DNA of the CDR3 is TGTGCCAGCAGCTCCGGGACACGATACCAAGAGACCCAGTACTTC. This gives the protein CASSSGTRYQETQYF. Full variable domain (outside the CDR3, taken from reference TRBV7-2 and TRBJ2-5): GAGVSQSPSNKVTEKGKDVELRCDPISGHTALYWYRQSLGQGLEFLIYFQGNSAPDKSGLPSDRFSAERTGGSVSTLTIQRTQQEDSAVYLCASSSGTRYQETQYFGPGTRLLVL.